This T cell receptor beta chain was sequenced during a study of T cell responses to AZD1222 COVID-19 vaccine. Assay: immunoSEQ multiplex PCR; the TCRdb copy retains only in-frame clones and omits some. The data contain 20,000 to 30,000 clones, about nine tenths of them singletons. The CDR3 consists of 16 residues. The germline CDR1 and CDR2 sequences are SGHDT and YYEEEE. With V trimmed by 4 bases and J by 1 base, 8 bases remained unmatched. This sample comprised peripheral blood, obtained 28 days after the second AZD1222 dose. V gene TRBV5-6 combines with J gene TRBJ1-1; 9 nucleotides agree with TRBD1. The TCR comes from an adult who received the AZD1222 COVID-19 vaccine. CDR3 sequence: CASSNGQGQRNTEAFF. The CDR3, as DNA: TGTGCCAGCAGCAATGGACAGGGGCAGAGGAACACTGAAGCTTTCTTT.